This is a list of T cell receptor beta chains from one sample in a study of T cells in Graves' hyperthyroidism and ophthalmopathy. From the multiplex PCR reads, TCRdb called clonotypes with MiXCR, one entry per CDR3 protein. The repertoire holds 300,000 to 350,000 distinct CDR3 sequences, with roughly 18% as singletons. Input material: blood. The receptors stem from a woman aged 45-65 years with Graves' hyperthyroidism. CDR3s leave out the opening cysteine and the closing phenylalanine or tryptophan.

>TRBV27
ASSYRTAGANVLT
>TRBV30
AWRGGSYNEQF
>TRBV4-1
ASSQEGSGYNEQF
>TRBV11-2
ASSYLAGGGNEQF
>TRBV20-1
RGQSNTEAF
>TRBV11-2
ASSPRSPGNPGELF
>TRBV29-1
SVVPGQGYNEQY
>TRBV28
ASSLSRHYQY
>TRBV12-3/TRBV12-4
ASTKIQGAPENTEAF
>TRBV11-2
ASSLRGGSPQY
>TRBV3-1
ASSVVSRAVTEAF
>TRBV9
ASSSSHGYT
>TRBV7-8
ASTFGGGAF
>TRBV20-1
SAGERVAAF
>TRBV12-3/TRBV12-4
ASSLVPYSYNEQF
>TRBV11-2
ASSLESLAADTQY
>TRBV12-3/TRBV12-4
ASSLGQGAGQPQH
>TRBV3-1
ASSQTSTGAYEQY
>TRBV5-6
ASSWGHTEAF
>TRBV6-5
ASSYRGESSGNTIY
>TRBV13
ASSLPHRDTGELF
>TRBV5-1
ASSFQLATTDTQY
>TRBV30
AWTTGGTEAF
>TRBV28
ASSLGQGRSDTQY
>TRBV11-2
ASSSTWVGNEQF
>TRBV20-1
SASAPGLAGGHEQF
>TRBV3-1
ASSHSDASETQY
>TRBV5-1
ASSYGFTMSFTDTQY
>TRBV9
ASSVRDSQSYEQF